This TCR beta chain was sequenced for a study of Ad26.COV2.S vaccination and SARS-CoV-2 variants (dated by TCRdb to the early 2020s). Regarding the complete study: Vaccine-arm donors came from COV1001, a multicentre, randomized, double-blind, placebo-controlled phase I-IIa trial of Ad26.COV2.S in healthy adults. Ad26.COV2.S was given intramuscularly at 5x10^10 or 1x10^11 viral particles, as a single shot or as two shots 56 days apart. TCRbeta repertoire sequencing was used to assess the specificity and breadth of SARS-CoV-2-reactive T cell receptors after Ad26.COV2.S vaccination. A total of 32 samples were included in the TCR-sequenced set, comprising 19 Ad26.COV2.S vaccine recipients, 5 placebo recipients and 8 SARS-CoV-2 convalescent individuals. Trial participants were randomized into five groups of five, in which low-dose or high-dose Ad26.COV2.S was given once or twice, or placebo was given on both occasions. Investigators remained blinded to trial group allocation during experiments and outcome assessment.

The treatment or condition label on this specimen signifies: some 20 received Ad26.COV2.S at low or high dose, single or two shots; roughly five received placebo; per-sample allocation not given. For vaccine and placebo recipients, repertoires were sequenced using samples collected on day 63 after the first injection. Between 29 July and 7 August 2020, Cohort 1b enrolled some 25 adults aged 18-55 years at one site in Boston, USA. Ad26.COV2.S consisted of a replication-incompetent adenovirus type 26 vector by which a prefusion-stabilized SARS-CoV-2 spike protein from the original Wuhan strain was expressed. The full study reports these points: The study was not powered for comparison of responses between vaccine doses or regimens. Ad26.COV2.S recipients had higher spike-specific TCR breadth than placebo recipients (P = 0.0014). Non-spike TCR breadth was comparable between vaccine and placebo recipients, consistent with the vaccine containing only spike. The authors noted that the TCR breadth and depth analyses may have underestimated total T cell responses. After vaccination, spike-specific CD8+ and CD4+ T cell responses were reported to show substantial breadth.

TCRbeta CDR3 regions were sequenced with the immunoSEQ Assay. After extraction, genomic DNA underwent amplification by bias-controlled multiplex PCR, followed by high-throughput sequencing. Per the source publication's procedure: To quantify the absolute abundance of every unique TCRbeta CDR3 region, sequences were collapsed and filtered. Usable DNA was measured by amplifying reference genes present in all nucleated cells, and TCRbeta template counts were normalized to that usable DNA to estimate T cell fraction. Repertoire TCRs were annotated as SARS-CoV-2-specific by exact matching of V gene, CDR3 amino acid sequence and J gene to a known reactive TCR set. The reference SARS-CoV-2 TCR set came from MIRA and was filtered for enrichment in COVID-19-positive ImmuneCODE repertoires, removing public or cross-reactive TCRs. Drawing on the MIRA antigens, annotated TCRs were analysed further at the level of specific ORF or position within ORF. Depth was the summed frequency of annotated unique rearrangements, while breadth was defined as annotated unique rearrangements over total unique productive rearrangements. TCR breadth was compared between groups using two-sided Wilcoxon rank-sum tests. TCRdb obtained this table from immuneACCESS and retained in-frame rearrangements with V and J assigned. These tables miss some clones; where compared with another copy, unresolved V genes account for less than half of the shortfall, and the remainder is unexplained. V, J and clone size are those of that table, while D and trimming were read from the DNA. This sample comprises about 480,000 clones, roughly nine tenths of them detected only once. The ten largest clones represent more than 10% of the sample.

As for this clone: Its target antigen remains unknown. No base qualities exist here, and no much larger clone lies one base off it.

This TCR was sampled from a person aged 18 to 59 who received the Ad26.COV2.S COVID-19 vaccine or a placebo. The sequencing here drew on peripheral blood, taken in a trial of Ad26.COV2.S vaccine versus placebo.

The CDR3 protein is CASSLAAGTGNTEAFF. The sequenced DNA is TGTGCCAGCAGCTTAGCGGCCGGGACAGGGAACACTGAAGCTTTCTTT. The chain uses TRBV11-3 and TRBJ1-1; 8 bases in the middle match TRBD1. V is trimmed back by 1 base and J by 1 base, and the junction contains 5 bases that no gene match accounts for. The CDR3 runs 16 residues from the cysteine to the phenylalanine. This entry keeps only the CDR3 DNA: 48 bases, framed from base 1. CDR1 and CDR2, per the germline V gene, are SGHNT and YENEEA.